The rows below give T cell receptor beta chains drawn from one sample of a study of blood T cell repertoires in COVID-19. The repertoire was sequenced with immunoSEQ multiplex PCR; TCRdb's copy has only in-frame clones and lacks some. Of approximately 470,000 clones detected, approximately 83% appear once; the ten largest clones hold roughly 3.2%. The sample consisted of peripheral blood. These receptors came from a human donor in a cohort sampled during active COVID-19. Both conserved end residues are trimmed from each CDR3.

v_call	cdr3_length	j_call	cdr3_aa
TRBV5-4	13	TRBJ1-4	ASSLGTGGQEKLF
TRBV11-2	14	TRBJ1-1	ASSLEMGALGTEAF
TRBV5-1	13	TRBJ2-7	ASSFRTSGRYEQY
TRBV30	15	TRBJ1-6	ALKVQGRAGGNSPLH
TRBV9	19	TRBJ2-7	ASSVKDRPSGTSGRHYEQY
TRBV11-2	10	TRBJ1-1	ASSFTTGGAF
TRBV28	12	TRBJ1-1	ASSLLRRNTEAF
TRBV29-1	11	TRBJ2-2	SVAGVMAGELF
TRBV30	11	TRBJ1-1	AWSVGGTTEAF
TRBV28	10	TRBJ1-5	ATASGYQPQH
TRBV19	11	TRBJ2-7	ASSPTNSYEQY
TRBV5-1	13	TRBJ1-4	ASSFSGTGEEKLF
TRBV27	13	TRBJ1-1	ASSLSSRAHTEAF
TRBV11-2	13	TRBJ2-7	ASSLHAALSYEQY
TRBV20-1	14	TRBJ2-3	SASLASGGFTDTQY
TRBV11-3	12	TRBJ1-4	ASSLDRRSEKLF
TRBV7-2	16	TRBJ1-5	ASSQRGGWSYSNQPQH